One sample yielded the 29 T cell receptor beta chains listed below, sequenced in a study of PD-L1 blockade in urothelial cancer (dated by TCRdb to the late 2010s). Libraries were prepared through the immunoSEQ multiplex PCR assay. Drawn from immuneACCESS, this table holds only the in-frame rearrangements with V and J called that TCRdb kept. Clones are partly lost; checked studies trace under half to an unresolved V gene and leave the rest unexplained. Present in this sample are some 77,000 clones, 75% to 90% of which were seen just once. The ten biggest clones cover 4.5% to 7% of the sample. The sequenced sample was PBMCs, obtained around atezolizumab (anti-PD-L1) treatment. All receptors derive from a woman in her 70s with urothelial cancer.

The CDR3 DNA is TGCGCCAGCAGAGGCCGGGGGGCGCCTCCTTTTTCCTACGAGCAGTACTTC. Protein: CASRGRGAPPFSYEQYF. The V and J genes are TRBV5-1 and TRBJ2-7, with a possible D match to TRBD2 (7 bases). The CDR3 loop spans 17 amino acids. Trimming left V 5 bases short and J 1 base short, with 22 bases between. In germline, CDR1 is SGHRS, CDR2 YFSETQ.

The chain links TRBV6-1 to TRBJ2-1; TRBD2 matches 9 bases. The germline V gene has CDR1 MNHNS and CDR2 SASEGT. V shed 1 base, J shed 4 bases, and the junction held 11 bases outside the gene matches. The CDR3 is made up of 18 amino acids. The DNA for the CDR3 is TGTGCCAGCAGTGAAGGCTGGTGGCGGCGGGGGGGGTACAATGAGCAGTTCTTC. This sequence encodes CASSEGWWRRGGYNEQFF.

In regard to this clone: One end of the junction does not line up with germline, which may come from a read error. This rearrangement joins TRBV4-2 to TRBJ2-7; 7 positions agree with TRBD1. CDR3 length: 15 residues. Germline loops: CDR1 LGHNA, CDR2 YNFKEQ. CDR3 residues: CASSRRTTGTYEQHF. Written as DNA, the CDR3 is TGTGCCAGCAGCCGCCGGACGACAGGGACCTACGAGCAGCACTTC.

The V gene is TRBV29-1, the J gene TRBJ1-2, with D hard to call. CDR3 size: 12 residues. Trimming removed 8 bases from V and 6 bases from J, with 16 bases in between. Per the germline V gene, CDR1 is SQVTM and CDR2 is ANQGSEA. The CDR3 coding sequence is TGCAGCTTGTACAGTGCCCCCAATGGCTACACCTTC. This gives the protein CSLYSAPNGYTF.

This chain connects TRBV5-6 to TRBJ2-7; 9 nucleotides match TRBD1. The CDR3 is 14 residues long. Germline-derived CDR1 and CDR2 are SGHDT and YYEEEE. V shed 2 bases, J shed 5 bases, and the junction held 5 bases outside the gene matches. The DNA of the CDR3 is TGTGCCAGCAGCTTCGGGACAGGGTTCCACGAGCAGTACTTC. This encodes CASSFGTGFHEQYF. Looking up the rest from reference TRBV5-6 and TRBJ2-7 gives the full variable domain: DAGVTQSPTHLIKTRGQQVTLRCSPKSGHDTVSWYQQALGQGPQFIFQYYEEEERQRGNFPDRFSGHQFPNYSSELNVNALLLGDSALYLCASSFGTGFHEQYFGPGTRLTVT.

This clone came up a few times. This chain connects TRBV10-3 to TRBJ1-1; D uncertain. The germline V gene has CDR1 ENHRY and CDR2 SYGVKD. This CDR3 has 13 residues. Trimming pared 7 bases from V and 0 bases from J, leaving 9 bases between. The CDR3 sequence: CAIMAGMNTEAFF. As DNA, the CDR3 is TGTGCCATCATGGCAGGTATGAACACTGAAGCTTTCTTT.

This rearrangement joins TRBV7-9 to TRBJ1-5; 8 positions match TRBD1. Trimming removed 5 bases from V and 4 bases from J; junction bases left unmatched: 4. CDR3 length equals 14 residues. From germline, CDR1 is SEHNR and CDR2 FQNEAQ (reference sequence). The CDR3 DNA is TGTGCCAGCAGCACGGGACAGGTGAATCAGCCCCAGCATTTT. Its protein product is CASSTGQVNQPQHF.

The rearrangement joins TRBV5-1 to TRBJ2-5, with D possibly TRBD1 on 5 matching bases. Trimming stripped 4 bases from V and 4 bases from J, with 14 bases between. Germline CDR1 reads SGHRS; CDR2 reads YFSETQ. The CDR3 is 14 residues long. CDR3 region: CASSRQTVGETQYF. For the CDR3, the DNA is TGCGCCAGCAGCCGACAGACAGTAGGAGAGACCCAGTACTTC.

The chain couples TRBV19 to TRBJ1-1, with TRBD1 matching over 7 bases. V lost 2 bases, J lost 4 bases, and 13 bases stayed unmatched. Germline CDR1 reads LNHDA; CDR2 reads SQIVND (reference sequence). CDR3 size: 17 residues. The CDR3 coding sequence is TGTGCCAGTAGTATAAGTGGAGTTAGGGGGCCTAGCACTGAAGCTTTCTTT. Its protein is CASSISGVRGPSTEAFF.

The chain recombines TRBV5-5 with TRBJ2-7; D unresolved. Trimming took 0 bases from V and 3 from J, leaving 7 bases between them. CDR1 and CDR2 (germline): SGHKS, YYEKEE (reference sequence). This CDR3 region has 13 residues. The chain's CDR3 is CASSLVSNYEQYF. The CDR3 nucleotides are TGTGCCAGCAGCTTGGTTTCAAACTACGAGCAGTACTTC.

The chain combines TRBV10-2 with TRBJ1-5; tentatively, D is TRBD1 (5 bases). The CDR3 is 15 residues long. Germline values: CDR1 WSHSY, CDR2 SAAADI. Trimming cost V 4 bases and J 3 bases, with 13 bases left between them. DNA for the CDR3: TGCGCCAGCAGTGGTCAGGTACAGGACAATCAGCCCCAGCATTTT. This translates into CASSGQVQDNQPQHF.

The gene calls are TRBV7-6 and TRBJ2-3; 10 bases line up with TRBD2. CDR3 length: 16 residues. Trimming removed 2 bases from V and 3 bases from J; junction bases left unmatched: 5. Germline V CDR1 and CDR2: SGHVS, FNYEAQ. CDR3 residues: CASSLTPAGGTDTQYF. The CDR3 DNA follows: TGTGCCAGCAGCTTAACCCCAGCGGGAGGGACAGATACGCAGTATTTT.

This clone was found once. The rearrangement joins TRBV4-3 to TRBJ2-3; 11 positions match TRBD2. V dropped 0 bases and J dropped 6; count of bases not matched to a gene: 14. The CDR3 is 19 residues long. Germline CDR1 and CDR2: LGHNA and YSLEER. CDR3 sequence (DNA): TGCGCCAGCAGCCAAGATCGGGTGGCGGCTAGCGGGGGGACGGATACGCAGTATTTT. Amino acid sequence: CASSQDRVAASGGTDTQYF.

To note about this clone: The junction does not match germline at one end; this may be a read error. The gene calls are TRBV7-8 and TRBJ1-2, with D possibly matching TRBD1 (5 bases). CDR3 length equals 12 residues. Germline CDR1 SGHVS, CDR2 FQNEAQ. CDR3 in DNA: TGTGCCAGCAGCTTAGACTTGGGACCGGGGGTTTTC. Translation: CASSLDLGPGVF.

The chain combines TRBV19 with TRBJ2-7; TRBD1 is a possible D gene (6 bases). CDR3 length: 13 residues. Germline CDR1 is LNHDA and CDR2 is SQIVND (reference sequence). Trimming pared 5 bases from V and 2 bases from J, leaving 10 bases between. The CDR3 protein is CASSQGIPYEQYF. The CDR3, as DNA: TGTGCCAGTAGTCAGGGGATCCCCTACGAGCAGTACTTC.

Here the CDR3 DNA reads TGTGCCAGCAGCTTGGCCCGAACAGGAAATAATTCACCCCTCCACTTT. Residues: CASSLARTGNNSPLHF. The V call is TRBV5-5, the J call TRBJ1-6, with D possibly matching TRBD1 (5 bases). Germline V CDR1 and CDR2: SGHKS, YYEKEE (reference sequence). V was cut by 0 bases and J by 5 bases, with 12 bases left in between. The CDR3 length is 16 residues.

In DNA form, the CDR3 reads TGTGCCTGGAGTGTACCGCGGGTTGGGAGCTCCTACAATGAGCAGTTCTTC. Encoded protein: CAWSVPRVGSSYNEQFF. V gene TRBV30 combines with J gene TRBJ2-1; a possible D gene is TRBD2 (5 bases). The length of the CDR3 is 17 residues. Germline CDR1 and CDR2: GTSNPN and SVGIG (reference sequence). Trimming cost V 0 bases and J 0 bases, with 15 bases left between them.

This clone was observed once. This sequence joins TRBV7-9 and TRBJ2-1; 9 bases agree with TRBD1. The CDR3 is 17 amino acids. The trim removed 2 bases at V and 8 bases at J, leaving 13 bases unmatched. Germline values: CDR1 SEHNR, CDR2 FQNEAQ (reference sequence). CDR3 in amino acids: CASSLPRGGQGLHEQFF. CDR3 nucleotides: TGTGCCAGCAGCTTACCCCGGGGTGGACAGGGGCTCCATGAGCAGTTCTTC.

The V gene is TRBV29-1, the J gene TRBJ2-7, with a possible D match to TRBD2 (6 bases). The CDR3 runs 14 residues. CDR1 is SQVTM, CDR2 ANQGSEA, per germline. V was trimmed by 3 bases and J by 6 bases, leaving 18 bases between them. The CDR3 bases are TGCAGCGTTGAGCCGGGACCTAGCGATGCCGAGCAGTACTTC. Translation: CSVEPGPSDAEQYF.

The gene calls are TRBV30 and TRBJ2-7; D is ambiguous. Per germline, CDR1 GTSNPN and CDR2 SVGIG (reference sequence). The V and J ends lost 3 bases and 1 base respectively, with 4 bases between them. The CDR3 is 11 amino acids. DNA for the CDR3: TGTGCCTGGAGGACTTCCTACGAGCAGTACTTC. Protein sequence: CAWRTSYEQYF.

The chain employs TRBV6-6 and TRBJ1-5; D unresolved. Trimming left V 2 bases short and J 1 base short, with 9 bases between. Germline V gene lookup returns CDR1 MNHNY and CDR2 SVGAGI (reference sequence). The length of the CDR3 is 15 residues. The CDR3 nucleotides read TGTGCCAGCAGTTACAGTCCGGTGAGCAATCAGCCCCAGCATTTT. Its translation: CASSYSPVSNQPQHF.

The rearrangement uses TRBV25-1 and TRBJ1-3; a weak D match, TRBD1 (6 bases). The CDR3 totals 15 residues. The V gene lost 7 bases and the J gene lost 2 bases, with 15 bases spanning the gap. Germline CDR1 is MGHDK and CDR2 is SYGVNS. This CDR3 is CASTPGGAAGNTIYF. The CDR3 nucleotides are TGTGCCAGCACCCCTGGGGGGGCGGCTGGAAACACCATATATTTT.

The chain's CDR3 is CASSLGDRVGQPQHF. CDR3 in DNA: TGTGCCAGCAGCTTAGGTGACAGGGTTGGTCAGCCCCAGCATTTT. V usage is TRBV7-8 and J usage is TRBJ1-5, with 7 bases aligning to TRBD1. Germline assignment: CDR1 SGHVS and CDR2 FQNEAQ. V was clipped by 1 base and J by 6 bases; unmatched bases: 6. The CDR3 length is 15 residues. Together with reference TRBV7-8 and TRBJ1-5, the CDR3 gives the full variable domain: GAGVSQSPRYKVAKRGQDVALRCDPISGHVSLFWYQQALGQGPEFLTYFQNEAQLDKSGLPSDRFFAERPEGSVSTLKIQRTQQEDSAVYLCASSLGDRVGQPQHFGDGTRLSIL.

The CDR3 reads CASSIIVRDRGTEQFF. The CDR3 DNA sequence: TGCGCCAGCAGCATTATAGTCCGGGACAGGGGGACTGAGCAGTTCTTC. The chain has TRBV5-1 and TRBJ2-1; TRBD1 matches 11 bases. Germline CDR1 is SGHRS and CDR2 is YFSETQ. The CDR3 runs 16 residues. J gave up 9 bases and V 4 bases, and 12 bases lay outside the gene matches.

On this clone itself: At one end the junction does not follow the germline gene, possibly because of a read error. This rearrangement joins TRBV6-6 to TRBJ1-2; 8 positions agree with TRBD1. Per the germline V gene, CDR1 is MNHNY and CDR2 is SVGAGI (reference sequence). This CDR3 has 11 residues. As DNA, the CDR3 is TGTGCCAGCAGGGACAGGGCGCCCTCAGCCTTC. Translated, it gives CASRDRAPSAF.

The CDR3 DNA sequence: TGTGCCAGTAGTTCGGAGGGCTCCGGGGCCAACGTCCTGACTTTC. It is translated as CASSSEGSGANVLTF. The J gene is TRBJ2-6, the V gene TRBV19, with D possibly TRBD2 on 6 matching bases. This CDR3 has 15 residues. Between the trimmed V and J ends, which lost 5 bases and 4 bases, there was a span of 12 bases. Per the germline V gene, CDR1 is LNHDA and CDR2 is SQIVND (reference sequence).

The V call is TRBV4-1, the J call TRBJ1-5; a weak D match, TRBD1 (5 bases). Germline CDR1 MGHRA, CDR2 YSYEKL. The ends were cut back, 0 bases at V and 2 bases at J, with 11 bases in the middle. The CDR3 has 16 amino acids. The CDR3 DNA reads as TGCGCCAGCAGCCAAGATACACAGGAAGGCAATCAGCCCCAGCATTTT. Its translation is CASSQDTQEGNQPQHF.

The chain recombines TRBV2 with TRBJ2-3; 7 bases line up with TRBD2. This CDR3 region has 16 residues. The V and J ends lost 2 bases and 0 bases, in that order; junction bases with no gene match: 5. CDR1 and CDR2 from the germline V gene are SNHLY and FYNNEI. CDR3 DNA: TGTGCCAGCAGTGAATCCCTAGCGGAAAGCACAGATACGCAGTATTTT. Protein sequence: CASSESLAESTDTQYF.

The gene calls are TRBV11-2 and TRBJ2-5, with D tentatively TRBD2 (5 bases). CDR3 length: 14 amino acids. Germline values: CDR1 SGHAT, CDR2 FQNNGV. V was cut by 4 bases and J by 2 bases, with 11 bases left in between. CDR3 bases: TGTGCCAGCAGCTCGATCGGCGGGCAAGAGACCCAGTACTTC. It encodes CASSSIGGQETQYF.